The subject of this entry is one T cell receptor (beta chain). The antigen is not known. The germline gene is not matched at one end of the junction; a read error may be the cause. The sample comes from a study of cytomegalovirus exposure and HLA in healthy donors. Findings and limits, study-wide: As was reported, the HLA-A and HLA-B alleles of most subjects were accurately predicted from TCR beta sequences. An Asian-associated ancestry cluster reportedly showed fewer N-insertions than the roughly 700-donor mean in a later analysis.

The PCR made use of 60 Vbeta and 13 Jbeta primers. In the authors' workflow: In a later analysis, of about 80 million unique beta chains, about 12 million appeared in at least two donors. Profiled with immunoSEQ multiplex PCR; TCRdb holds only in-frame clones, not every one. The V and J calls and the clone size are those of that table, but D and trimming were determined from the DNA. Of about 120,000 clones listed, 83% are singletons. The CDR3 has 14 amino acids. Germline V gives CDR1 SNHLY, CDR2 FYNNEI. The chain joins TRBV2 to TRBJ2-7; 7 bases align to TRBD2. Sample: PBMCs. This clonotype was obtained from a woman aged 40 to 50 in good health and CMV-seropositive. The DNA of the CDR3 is TGTGCCAGCAGTGAATGGAGGGAGGTACCGGGGAGGGTCTTC. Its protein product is CASSEWREVPGRVF.